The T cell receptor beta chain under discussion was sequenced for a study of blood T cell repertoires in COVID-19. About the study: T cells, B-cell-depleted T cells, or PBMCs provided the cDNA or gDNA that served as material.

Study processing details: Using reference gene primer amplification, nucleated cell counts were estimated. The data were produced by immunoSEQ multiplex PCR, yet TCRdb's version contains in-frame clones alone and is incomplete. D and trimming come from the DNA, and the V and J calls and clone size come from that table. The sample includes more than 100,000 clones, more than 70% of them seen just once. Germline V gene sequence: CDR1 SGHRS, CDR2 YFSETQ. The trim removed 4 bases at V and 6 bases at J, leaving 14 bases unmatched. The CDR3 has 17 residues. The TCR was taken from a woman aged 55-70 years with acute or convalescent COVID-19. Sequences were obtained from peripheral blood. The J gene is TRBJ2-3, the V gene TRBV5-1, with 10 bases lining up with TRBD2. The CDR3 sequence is CASSPPLAGVGKDTQYF. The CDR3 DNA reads TGCGCCAGCAGCCCGCCTCTAGCGGGAGTCGGGAAGGATACGCAGTATTTT.